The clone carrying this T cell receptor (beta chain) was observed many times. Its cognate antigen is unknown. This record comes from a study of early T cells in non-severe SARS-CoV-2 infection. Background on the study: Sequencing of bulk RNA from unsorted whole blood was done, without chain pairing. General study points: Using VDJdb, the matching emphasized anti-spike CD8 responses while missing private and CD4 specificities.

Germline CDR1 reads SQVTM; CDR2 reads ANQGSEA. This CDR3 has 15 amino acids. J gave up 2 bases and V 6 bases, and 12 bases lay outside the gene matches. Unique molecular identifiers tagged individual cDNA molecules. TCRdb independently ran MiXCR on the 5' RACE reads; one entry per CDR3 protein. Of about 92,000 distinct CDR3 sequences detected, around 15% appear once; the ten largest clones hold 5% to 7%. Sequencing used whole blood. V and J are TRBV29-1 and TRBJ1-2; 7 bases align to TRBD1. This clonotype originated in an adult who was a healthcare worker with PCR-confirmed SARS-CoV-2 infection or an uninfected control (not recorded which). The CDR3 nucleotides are TGCAGCGTCCCTGGAAGTCAGGGGGTCAACTATGGCTACACCTTC. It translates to CSVPGSQGVNYGYTF.